The clone carrying this T cell receptor beta chain was seen a few times. This entry belongs to a study of blood T cells in healthy people across ages. Germline loops: CDR1 LGHDT, CDR2 YNNKEL (reference sequence). The CDR3 sequence is 14 residues long. Donor samples were obtained from healthy Caucasian individuals from Russia, aged about 6 to 90. No fewer than 7 million PBMCs went into each sample. Total RNA was extracted at no less than 6 micrograms per sample. A second PCR of about 7 to 12 cycles used a sample-barcoded 5' primer and a J-beta primer mix. A single record per CDR3 protein comes from TCRdb applying MiXCR to the 5' RACE reads. The sample holds roughly 1,700,000 distinct CDR3 sequences, 28% seen once.

This clonotype originated in a woman aged 30 to 39 in good health. The rearrangement joins TRBV3-1 to TRBJ2-4; D unresolved. The end of the DNA fits TRBJ2-7 better, so the J call may be wrong. Sequencing was performed on blood. CDR3 loop: CASSHMGEYYEQYF. For the CDR3, the DNA is TGTGCCAGCAGCCATATGGGCGAATACTACGAGCAGTACTTC.